This T cell receptor (beta chain) was obtained from a study of tumor-infiltrating lymphocytes in primary liver carcinoma. Starting from 450 to 500 ng of total RNA, TCR beta cDNA was produced with a primer in the constant region. Construction of TCR beta libraries relied on three successive nested multiplex PCR rounds employing slightly modified ARM-PCR. TRBV1-TRBV30 forward primers paired with a C-beta reverse primer drove the first two PCR rounds, roughly 10 cycles each. TCRdb re-derived calls from the multiplex PCR reads in MiXCR, one entry per CDR3 protein. Among 80,000 or so distinct CDR3 sequences, 60% to 80% were seen once, and the ten largest hold about an eighth. Deletions cut 8 bases from V and 5 bases from J, with 24 bases between. CDR1 is MNHNY and CDR2 is SVGAGI in the germline V gene (reference sequence). This CDR3 spans 16 amino acids. Taking about 20-31 mg of unsorted bulk tissue, the authors co-extracted RNA and DNA. Enrolled patients were chronically infected with HBV and treatment-naive.

Sequenced input: liver tumor tissue from sampling region 4. Subset denoted: tumor region T4, right-lateral pole. The source of this sequence is a woman in her sixties with primary liver carcinoma and hepatitis B virus infection. The chain employs TRBV6-6 and TRBJ1-1, with a possible D match to TRBD1 (5 bases). For the CDR3, the DNA is TGTGCCAGCTTGCCGAGGTACAGCCCCGGGGGGACTGAAGCTTTCTTT. Protein sequence: CASLPRYSPGGTEAFF.